This T cell receptor beta chain derives from a study of cytomegalovirus exposure and HLA in healthy donors. Study-wide results and limits: TCR beta V- and J-gene trimming, according to a later analysis, was linked to a missense DCLRE1C variant. Reports showed the classifier diagnosing cytomegalovirus status with high specificity and sensitivity.

As for this clone: Its antigen is unidentified.

V lost 4 bases, J lost 0 bases, and 10 bases lay in between. Germline-derived CDR1 and CDR2 are SQVTM and ANQGSEA. CDR3 length: 13 amino acids. Researchers ran the PCR with 60 Vbeta and 13 Jbeta primers. As handled by the study authors: The count from a later analysis was some 80 million unique TCR beta chains, about 10 million of them shared. Profiled with immunoSEQ multiplex PCR; TCRdb holds only in-frame clones, not every one. That table is the source of V, J and clone size, and D and trimming were worked out from the DNA. The sample has about 140,000 clones; approximately 84% are singletons. This sequence originates from a woman aged 60 to 75 in good health and CMV-seropositive. What was sequenced was PBMCs. The chain is built from TRBV29-1 and TRBJ2-7; D is unresolved. DNA of the CDR3: TGCAGCGTTGCCGGCGGAAGCTCCTACGAGCAGTACTTC. It is translated as CSVAGGSSYEQYF.